The clone carrying this T cell receptor (beta chain) was found a few times. Its antigen is undetermined. This record comes from a study of human T cells and chemical hapten exposure. General study points: Expanded TCRs were compared with controls, and the expanded TCRs formed significantly more large CDR3 similarity clusters. TCRs at a frequency above 1 in 1000 stayed unchanged with DPC sensitization.

In TCRdb, the RACE reads were re-called with MiXCR into one record per CDR3 protein. There are 250,000 or so distinct CDR3 sequences in the sample; 7.5% to 9% occur only once, and approximately 2.3% lies in the top ten. Indicated time point: pre-sensitization, week 0. Treatment specified: therapeutic diphenylcyclopropenone sensitization with weekly scalp DPC. Alopecia patients, 18 to 70 years old and DPC-suitable, served as donors. Unseparated into fractions, whole blood served as the source from which total RNA was extracted. The V end lost 5 bases, the J end lost 2 bases, and 17 bases lay between the germline ends. The CDR3 is made up of 16 amino acids. The germline gives CDR1 MDHEN, CDR2 SYDVKM.

This TCR was sampled from a woman between 40 and 50 years old with alopecia areata. Some clones in this sample may be carry-over from other donors' samples. The sequences come from whole blood, collected in connection with sensitization to the hapten diphenylcyclopropenone (DPC). J is TRBJ2-3 and V is TRBV28; D may be TRBD2 (5 bases). The CDR3 DNA is TGTGCCAGCAGTCTCCCCTCTGCCGGGGACACAGATACGCAGTATTTT. Protein: CASSLPSAGDTDTQYF.